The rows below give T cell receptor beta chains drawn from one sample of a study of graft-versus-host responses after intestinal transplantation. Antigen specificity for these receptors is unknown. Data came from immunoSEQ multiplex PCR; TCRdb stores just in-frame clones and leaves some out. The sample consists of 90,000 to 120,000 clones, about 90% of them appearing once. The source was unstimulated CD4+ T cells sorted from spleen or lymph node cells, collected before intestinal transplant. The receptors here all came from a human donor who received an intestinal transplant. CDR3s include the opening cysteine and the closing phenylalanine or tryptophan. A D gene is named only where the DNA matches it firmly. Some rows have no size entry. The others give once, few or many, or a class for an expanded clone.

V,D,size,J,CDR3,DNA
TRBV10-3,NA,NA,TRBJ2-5,CAISVSSHQETQYF,TGTGCCATCAGTGTATCCAGCCACCAAGAGACCCAGTACTTC
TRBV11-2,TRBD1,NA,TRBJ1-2,CASSQGVYGYTF,TGTGCCAGCAGCCAGGGGGTCTATGGCTACACCTTC
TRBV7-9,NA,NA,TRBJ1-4,CASSFGTGNEKLFF,TGTGCCAGCAGCTTCGGGACGGGGAATGAAAAACTGTTTTTT
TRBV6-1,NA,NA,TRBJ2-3,CASSESLADTQYF,TGTGCCAGCAGTGAATCCCTTGCGGATACGCAGTATTTT
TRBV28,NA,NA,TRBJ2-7,CASSLAGMKYEQYF,TGTGCCAGCAGTTTAGCGGGGATGAAATACGAGCAGTACTTC
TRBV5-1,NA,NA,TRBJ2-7,CASSSPLGKTYEQYF,TGCGCCAGCAGCTCCCCGCTCGGGAAGACCTACGAGCAGTACTTC
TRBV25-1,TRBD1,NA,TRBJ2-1,CASSGLGQGSNNEQFF,TGTGCCAGCAGTGGCTTGGGACAGGGTTCCAACAATGAGCAGTTCTTC
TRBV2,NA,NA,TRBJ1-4,CASSDGETTNEKLFF,TGTGCCAGCAGTGACGGCGAGACAACTAATGAAAAACTGTTTTTT
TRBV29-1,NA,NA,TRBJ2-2,CTAGTPNTGELFF,TGCACCGCCGGGACACCCAACACCGGGGAGCTGTTTTTT
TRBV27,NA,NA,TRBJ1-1,CASSPRPANTEAFF,TGTGCCAGCAGTCCCAGACCAGCTAACACTGAAGCTTTCTTT
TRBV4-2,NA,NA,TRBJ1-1,CASSQQGGAFF,TGTGCCAGCAGCCAGCAGGGAGGGGCTTTCTTT
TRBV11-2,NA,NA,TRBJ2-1,CASSSAGAPSYNEQFF,TGTGCCAGCAGCTCCGCCGGTGCGCCCTCCTACAATGAGCAGTTCTTC
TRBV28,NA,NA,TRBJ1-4,CASGDTATNEKLFF,TGTGCCAGCGGGGATACAGCAACTAATGAAAAACTGTTTTTT
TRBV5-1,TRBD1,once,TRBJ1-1,CASSLGGQGNTEAFF,TGCGCCAGCAGCTTGGGTGGACAGGGGAACACTGAAGCTTTCTTT
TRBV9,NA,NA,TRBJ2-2,CASSGIISSGELFF,TGTGCCAGCAGCGGCATTATCAGCTCCGGGGAGCTGTTTTTT
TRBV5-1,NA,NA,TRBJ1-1,CASSHLTENTEAFF,TGCGCCAGCAGCCACCTGACAGAGAACACTGAAGCTTTCTTT
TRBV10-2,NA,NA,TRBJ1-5,CASSTGGFGQPQHF,TGCGCCAGCAGTACGGGTGGGTTCGGCCAGCCCCAGCATTTT
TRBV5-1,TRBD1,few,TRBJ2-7,CASSLEWTGIPYEQYF,TGCGCCAGCAGCTTGGAATGGACAGGGATCCCCTACGAGCAGTACTTC
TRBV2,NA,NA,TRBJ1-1,CASSGTQVLAFF,TGTGCCAGCAGTGGGACACAGGTGTTAGCTTTCTTT
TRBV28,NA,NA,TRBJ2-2,CASSLTPGHTGELFF,TGTGCCAGCAGTTTAACCCCAGGGCACACCGGGGAGCTGTTTTTT
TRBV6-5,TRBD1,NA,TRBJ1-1,CASLTGENTEAFF,TGTGCCAGCCTCACAGGGGAGAACACTGAAGCTTTCTTT
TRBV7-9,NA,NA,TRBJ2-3,CASSVHTRRGSDTQYF,TGTGCCAGCAGCGTACACACTAGACGTGGGTCAGATACGCAGTATTTT
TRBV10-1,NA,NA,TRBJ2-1,CASSEFVGSYNEQFF,TGCGCCAGCAGTGAGTTCGTGGGCTCCTACAATGAGCAGTTCTTC
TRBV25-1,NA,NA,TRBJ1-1,CASSGGSWGAFF,TGTGCCAGCAGTGGTGGCAGCTGGGGAGCTTTCTTT
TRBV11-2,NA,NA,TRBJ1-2,CASSPLSGPYYGYTF,TGTGCCAGCAGCCCCTTGTCAGGGCCGTACTATGGCTACACCTTC
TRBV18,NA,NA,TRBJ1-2,CASSPGKGTGSGPHSYGYTF,TGTGCCAGCTCACCAGGCAAGGGCACGGGTTCCGGGCCACATAGCTATGGCTACACCTTC
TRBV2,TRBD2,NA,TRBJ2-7,CASIRGTSGYEQYF,TGTGCCAGCATTAGGGGGACTAGCGGCTACGAGCAGTACTTC
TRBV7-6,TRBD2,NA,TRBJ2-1,CASSVTSGGYNEQFF,TGTGCCAGCAGCGTCACTAGCGGGGGGTACAATGAGCAGTTCTTC
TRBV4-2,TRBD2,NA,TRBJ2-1,CASSPLAGESSYNEQFF,TGTGCCAGCAGCCCACTAGCGGGAGAAAGCTCCTACAATGAGCAGTTCTTC
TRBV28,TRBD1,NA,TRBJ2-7,CASSIWGQGVDEQYF,TGTGCCAGCAGTATTTGGGGACAGGGGGTCGACGAGCAGTACTTC
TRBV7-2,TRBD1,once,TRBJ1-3,CASSLVGTGSSGNTIYF,TGTGCCAGCAGCTTAGTTGGGACAGGGTCTTCTGGAAACACCATATATTTT
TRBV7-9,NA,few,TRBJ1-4,CASSYTDRSNEKLFF,TGTGCCAGCAGCTACACGGACCGTTCTAATGAAAAACTGTTTTTT
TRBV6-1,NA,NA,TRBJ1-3,CASKLGGNSGNTIYF,TGTGCCAGCAAGTTGGGGGGGAACTCTGGAAACACCATATATTTT
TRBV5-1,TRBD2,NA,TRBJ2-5,CASSLTSGGYQETQYF,TGCGCCAGCAGCTTGACTAGCGGGGGGTACCAAGAGACCCAGTACTTC
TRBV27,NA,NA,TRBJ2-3,CASSSLTRASSTDTQYF,TGTGCCAGCAGTTCTTTGACACGGGCCTCTAGCACAGATACGCAGTATTTT
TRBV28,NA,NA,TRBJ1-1,CASTLWVTGSTEAFF,TGTGCCAGCACTCTTTGGGTGACAGGCAGCACTGAAGCTTTCTTT
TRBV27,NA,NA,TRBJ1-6,CASSLGIRGGAENSPLHF,TGTGCCAGCAGTTTAGGCATTAGGGGGGGCGCGGAGAATTCACCCCTCCACTTT
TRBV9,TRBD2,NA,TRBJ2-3,CASSVGGSTDTQYF,TGTGCCAGCAGCGTCGGGGGGAGCACAGATACGCAGTATTTT
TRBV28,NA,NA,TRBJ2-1,CASKITGTSSYNEQFF,TGTGCCAGCAAAATTACAGGGACCAGCTCCTACAATGAGCAGTTCTTC
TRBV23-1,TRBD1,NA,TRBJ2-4,CASSQTPWGQGLRNIQYF,TGCGCCAGCAGTCAAACGCCCTGGGGACAGGGGTTGCGAAACATTCAGTACTTC
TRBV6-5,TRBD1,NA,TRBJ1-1,CASSYDGQGTTEAFF,TGTGCCAGCAGTTATGATGGACAGGGGACAACTGAAGCTTTCTTT
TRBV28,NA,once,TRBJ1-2,CATLQGLYSNYGYTF,TGTGCCACCCTCCAGGGGCTATATTCTAACTATGGCTACACCTTC
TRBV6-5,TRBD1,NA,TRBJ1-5,CASSYGQGNQPQHF,TGTGCCAGCAGTTACGGACAGGGCAATCAGCCCCAGCATTTT
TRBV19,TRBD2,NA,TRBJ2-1,CASSPVQRGINEQFF,TGTGCCAGTAGCCCTGTCCAGCGGGGGATCAATGAGCAGTTCTTC
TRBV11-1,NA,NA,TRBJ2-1,CASSTGANIPEQFF,TGTGCCAGCAGCACCGGGGCCAATATACCTGAGCAGTTCTTC
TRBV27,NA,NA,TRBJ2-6,CASSPWGSGANVLTF,TGTGCCAGCAGTCCCTGGGGCTCTGGGGCCAACGTCCTGACTTTC
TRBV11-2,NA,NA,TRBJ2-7,CASSFRPNSYEQYF,TGTGCCAGCAGCTTTAGACCGAACTCCTACGAGCAGTACTTC
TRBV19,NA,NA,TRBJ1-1,CASSMGDTEAFF,TGTGCCAGTAGTATGGGGGACACTGAAGCTTTCTTT
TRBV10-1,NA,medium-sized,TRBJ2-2,CASSESRTGQLFF,TGCGCCAGCAGTGAGTCGAGGACCGGGCAGCTGTTTTTT
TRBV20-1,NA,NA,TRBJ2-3,CSARVLDTQYF,TGCAGTGCTAGAGTCCTAGATACGCAGTATTTT